This TCR beta chain was identified in a study of T cells in localized non-small cell lung cancer. Study results and limitations: Heterogeneity remains possible because sequencing was limited to only one tumor region. Across samples, adjacent lung featured a median around 57 of the top 100 tumor clones. Longer overall survival was seen with higher T cell density measured in blood. Highest T cell clonality was seen in uninvolved adjacent lung, surpassing that measured in tumor.

As for this clone: The antigen is not known.

Measured with immunoSEQ multiplex PCR; TCRdb has only the in-frame clones, and not every one. The table lists about 52,000 clones, 86% of them singletons. The source of this sequence is a male donor aged 60 or over with stage III squamous cell lung carcinoma. The material was peripheral blood, obtained before any cancer treatment.

The CDR3 here is CASWDSYTDTQYF. DNA of the CDR3: TGTGCTAGCTGGGACAGCTACACAGATACGCAGTATTTT. The rearrangement links TRBV12-5 to TRBJ2-3; 7 bases agree with TRBD1. Per the germline V gene, CDR1 is LGHNT and CDR2 is FRNRAP. This CDR3 region has 13 residues. The V and J ends lost 9 bases and 2 bases, in that order; junction bases with no gene match: 5.